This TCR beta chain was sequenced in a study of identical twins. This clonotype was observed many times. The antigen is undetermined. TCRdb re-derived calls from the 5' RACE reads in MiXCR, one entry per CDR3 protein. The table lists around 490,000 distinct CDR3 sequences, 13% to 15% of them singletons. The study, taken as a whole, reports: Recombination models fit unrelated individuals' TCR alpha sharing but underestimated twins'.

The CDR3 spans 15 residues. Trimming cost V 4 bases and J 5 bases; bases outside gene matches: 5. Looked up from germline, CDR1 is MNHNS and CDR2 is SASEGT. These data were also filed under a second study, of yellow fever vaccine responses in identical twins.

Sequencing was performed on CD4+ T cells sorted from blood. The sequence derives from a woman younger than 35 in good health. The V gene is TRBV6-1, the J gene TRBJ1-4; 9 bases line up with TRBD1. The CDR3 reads CASSGVGTGNEKLFF. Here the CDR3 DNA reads TGTGCCAGCAGTGGAGTTGGGACAGGGAATGAAAAACTGTTTTTT.